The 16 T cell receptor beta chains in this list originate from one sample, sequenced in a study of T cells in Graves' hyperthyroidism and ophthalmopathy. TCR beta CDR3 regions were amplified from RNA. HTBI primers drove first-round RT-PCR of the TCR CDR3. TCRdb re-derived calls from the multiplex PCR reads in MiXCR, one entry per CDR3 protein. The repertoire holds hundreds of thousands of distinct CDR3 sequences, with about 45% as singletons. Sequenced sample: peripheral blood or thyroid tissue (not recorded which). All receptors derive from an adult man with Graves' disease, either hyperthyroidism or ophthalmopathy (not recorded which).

The CDR3 DNA sequence: TGTGCCAGCAGTCCGGCGGACAGAACCTTTGCCTATGGCTACACCTTC. It translates to CASSPADRTFAYGYTF. The chain couples TRBV25-1 to TRBJ1-2; a possible D gene is TRBD1 (6 bases). The CDR3 is made up of 16 amino acids. Germline lookup yields CDR1 MGHDK and CDR2 SYGVNS. Trimming cost V 5 bases and J 4 bases, with 20 bases left between them.

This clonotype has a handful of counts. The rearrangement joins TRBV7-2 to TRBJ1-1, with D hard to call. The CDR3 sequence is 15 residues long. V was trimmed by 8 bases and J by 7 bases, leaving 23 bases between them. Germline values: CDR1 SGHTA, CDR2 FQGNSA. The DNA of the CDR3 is TGTGCCAGCCGAGCTGACGCTCCCGCATTTTTTGAAGCTTTCTTT. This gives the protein CASRADAPAFFEAFF.

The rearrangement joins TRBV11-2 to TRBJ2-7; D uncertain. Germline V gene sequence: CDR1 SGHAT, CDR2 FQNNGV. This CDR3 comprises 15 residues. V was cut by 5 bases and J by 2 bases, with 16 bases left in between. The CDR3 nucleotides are TGTGCCAGCAGCAACACACTTAGGGTCCCCTACGAGCAGTACTTC. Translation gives CASSNTLRVPYEQYF. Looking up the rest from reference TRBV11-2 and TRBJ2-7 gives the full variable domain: EAGVAQSPRYKIIEKRQSVAFWCNPISGHATLYWYQQILGQGPKLLIQFQNNGVVDDSQLPKDRFSAERLKGVDSTLKIQPAKLEDSAVYLCASSNTLRVPYEQYFGPGTRLTVT.

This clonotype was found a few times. The CDR3 region is CASSVYAGENQYF. CDR3 DNA: TGTGCCAGCAGTGTGTATGCCGGGGAAAACCAGTACTTC. The chain links TRBV6-5 to TRBJ2-5, with a tentative D call TRBD2 (5 bases). Trimming removed 5 bases at V and 10 bases at J, with 17 bases between. CDR1 MNHEY and CDR2 SVGAGI come from the germline V gene. This CDR3 contains 13 residues.

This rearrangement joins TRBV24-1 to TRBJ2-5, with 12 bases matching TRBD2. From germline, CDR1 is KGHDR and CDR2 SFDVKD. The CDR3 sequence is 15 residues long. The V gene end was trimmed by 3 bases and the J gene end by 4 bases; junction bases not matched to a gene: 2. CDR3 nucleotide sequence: TGTGCCACCAGTGATGGGGGACTAGCGGGAGAGACCCAGTACTTC. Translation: CATSDGGLAGETQYF.

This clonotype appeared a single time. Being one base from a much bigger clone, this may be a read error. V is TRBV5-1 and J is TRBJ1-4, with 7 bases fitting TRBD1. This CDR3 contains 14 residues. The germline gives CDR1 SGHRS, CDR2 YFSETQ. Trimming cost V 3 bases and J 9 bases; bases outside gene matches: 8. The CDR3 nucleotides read TGCGCCAGCAGCTCGACAGGGAACGGCAAAAAACTGTTTTTT. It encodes CASSSTGNGKKLFF.

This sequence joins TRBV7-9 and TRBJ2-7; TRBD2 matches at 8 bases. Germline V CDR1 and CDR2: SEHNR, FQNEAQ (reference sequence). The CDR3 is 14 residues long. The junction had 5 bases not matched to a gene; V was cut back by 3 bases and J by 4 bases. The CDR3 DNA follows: TGTGCCAGCAGCTTCAGACTAGCGCAGTACGAGCAGTACTTC. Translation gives CASSFRLAQYEQYF.

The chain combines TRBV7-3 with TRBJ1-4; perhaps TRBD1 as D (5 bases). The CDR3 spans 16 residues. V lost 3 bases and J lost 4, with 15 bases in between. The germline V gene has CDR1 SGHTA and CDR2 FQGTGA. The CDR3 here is CASSLFGGLVNEKLFF. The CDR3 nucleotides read TGTGCCAGCAGCTTGTTCGGGGGTCTGGTTAATGAAAAACTGTTTTTT.

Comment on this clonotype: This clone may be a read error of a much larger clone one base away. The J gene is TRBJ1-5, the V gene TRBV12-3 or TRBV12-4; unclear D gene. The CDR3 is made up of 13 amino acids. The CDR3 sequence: CASSIGSNQLQHF. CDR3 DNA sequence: TGTGCCAGCAGTATAGGTAGCAATCAGCTCCAGCATTTT.

The CDR3 is CSARDPLTSIDEQYF. The CDR3 coding sequence is TGCAGTGCTAGAGATCCCTTGACTAGTATCGACGAGCAGTACTTC. The chain employs TRBV20-1 and TRBJ2-7; possibly TRBD2 for D (6 bases). CDR1 DFQATT and CDR2 SNEGSKA come from the germline V gene (reference sequence). V dropped 0 bases and J dropped 5 bases, with 17 bases sitting between them. The CDR3 has 15 amino acids.

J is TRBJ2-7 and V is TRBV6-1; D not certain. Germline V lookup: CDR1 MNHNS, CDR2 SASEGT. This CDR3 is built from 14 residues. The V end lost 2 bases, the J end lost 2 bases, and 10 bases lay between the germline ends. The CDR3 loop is CASSESPRTYEQYF. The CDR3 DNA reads TGTGCCAGCAGTGAATCTCCACGCACCTACGAGCAGTACTTC.

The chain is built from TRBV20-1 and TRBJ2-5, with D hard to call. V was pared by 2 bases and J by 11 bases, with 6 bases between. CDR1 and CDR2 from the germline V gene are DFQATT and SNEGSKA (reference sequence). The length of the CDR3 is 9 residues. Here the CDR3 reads CSARKGQYF. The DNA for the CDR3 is TGCAGTGCTAGAAAAGGACAGTACTTC.

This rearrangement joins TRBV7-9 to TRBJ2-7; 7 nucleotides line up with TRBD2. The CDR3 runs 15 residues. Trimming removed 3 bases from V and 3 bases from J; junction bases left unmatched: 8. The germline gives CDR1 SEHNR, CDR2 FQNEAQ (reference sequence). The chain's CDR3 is CASSFTGAGVYEQYF. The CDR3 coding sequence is TGTGCCAGCAGCTTCACTGGGGCGGGAGTCTACGAGCAGTACTTC.

For the CDR3, the DNA is TGCAGCGTTGACCCTGGGACAGGGGGAAGAGCTCCGGTTGTGGTGTCACCCCTCCACTTT. As protein: CSVDPGTGGRAPVVVSPLHF. The chain carries TRBV29-1 and TRBJ1-6; 11 bases are a match to TRBD1. Per the germline V gene, CDR1 is SQVTM and CDR2 is ANQGSEA. CDR3 length: 20 amino acids. Germline trimming cut 3 bases from V and 10 bases from J; bases unmatched to any gene: 23.

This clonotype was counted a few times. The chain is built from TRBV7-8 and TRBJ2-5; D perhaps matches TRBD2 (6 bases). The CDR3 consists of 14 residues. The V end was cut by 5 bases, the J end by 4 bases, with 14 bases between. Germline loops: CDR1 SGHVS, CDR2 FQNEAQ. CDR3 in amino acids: CASSQDAGRETQYF. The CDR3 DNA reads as TGTGCCAGCAGCCAAGATGCGGGGCGAGAGACCCAGTACTTC.

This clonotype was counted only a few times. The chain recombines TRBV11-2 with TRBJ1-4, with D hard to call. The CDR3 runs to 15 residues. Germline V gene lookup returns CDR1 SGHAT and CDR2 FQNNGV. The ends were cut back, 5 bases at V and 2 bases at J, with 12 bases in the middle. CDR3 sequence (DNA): TGTGCCAGCAGCCCGGACGGGAGTACTAATGAAAAACTGTTTTTT. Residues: CASSPDGSTNEKLFF. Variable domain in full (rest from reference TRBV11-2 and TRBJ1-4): EAGVAQSPRYKIIEKRQSVAFWCNPISGHATLYWYQQILGQGPKLLIQFQNNGVVDDSQLPKDRFSAERLKGVDSTLKIQPAKLEDSAVYLCASSPDGSTNEKLFFGSGTQLSVL.